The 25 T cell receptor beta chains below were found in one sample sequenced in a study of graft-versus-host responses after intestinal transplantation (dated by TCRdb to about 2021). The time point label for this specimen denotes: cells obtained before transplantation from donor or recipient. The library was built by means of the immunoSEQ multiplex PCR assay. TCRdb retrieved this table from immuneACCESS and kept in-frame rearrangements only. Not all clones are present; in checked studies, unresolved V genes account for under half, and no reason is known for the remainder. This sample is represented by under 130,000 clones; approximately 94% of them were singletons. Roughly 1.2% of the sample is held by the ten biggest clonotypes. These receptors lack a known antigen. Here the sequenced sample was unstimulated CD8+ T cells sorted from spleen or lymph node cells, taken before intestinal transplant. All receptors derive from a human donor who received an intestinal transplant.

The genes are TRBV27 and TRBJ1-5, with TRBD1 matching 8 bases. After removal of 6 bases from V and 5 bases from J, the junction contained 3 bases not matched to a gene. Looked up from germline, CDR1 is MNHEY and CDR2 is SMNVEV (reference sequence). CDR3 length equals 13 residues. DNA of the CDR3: TGTGCCAGCAGCGACAGGGGATATCAGCCCCAGCATTTT. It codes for CASSDRGYQPQHF.

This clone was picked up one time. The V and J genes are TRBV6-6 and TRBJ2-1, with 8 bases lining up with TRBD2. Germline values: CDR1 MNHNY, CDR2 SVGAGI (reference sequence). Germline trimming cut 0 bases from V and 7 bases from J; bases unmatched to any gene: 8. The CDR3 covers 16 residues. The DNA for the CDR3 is TGTGCCAGCAGTTACTCCCCGGGGGGGAGATTGAATGAGCAGTTCTTC. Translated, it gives CASSYSPGGRLNEQFF.

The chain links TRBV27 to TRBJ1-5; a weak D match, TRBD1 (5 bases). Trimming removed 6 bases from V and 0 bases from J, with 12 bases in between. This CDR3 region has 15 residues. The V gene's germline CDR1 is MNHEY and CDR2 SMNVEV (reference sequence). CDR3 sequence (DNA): TGTGCCAGCAGGCGGGACGGTCATAGCAATCAGCCCCAGCATTTT. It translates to CASRRDGHSNQPQHF.

CDR3 DNA: TGCGCCAGCAGCCAAGGGGAGACAGACTATCAGCCCCAGCATTTT. It translates to CASSQGETDYQPQHF. The V call is TRBV4-1, the J call TRBJ1-5; maybe TRBD1 (5 bases). The V end was cut by 1 base, the J end by 5 bases, with 12 bases between. CDR3 length: 15 residues. Germline-derived CDR1 and CDR2 are MGHRA and YSYEKL.

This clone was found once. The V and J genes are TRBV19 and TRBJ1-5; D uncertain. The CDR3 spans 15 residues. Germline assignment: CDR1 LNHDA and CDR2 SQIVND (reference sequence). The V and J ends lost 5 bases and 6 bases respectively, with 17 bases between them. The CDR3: CASSLDSGGVQPQHF. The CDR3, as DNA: TGTGCCAGTAGTTTGGACTCCGGCGGGGTTCAGCCCCAGCATTTT.

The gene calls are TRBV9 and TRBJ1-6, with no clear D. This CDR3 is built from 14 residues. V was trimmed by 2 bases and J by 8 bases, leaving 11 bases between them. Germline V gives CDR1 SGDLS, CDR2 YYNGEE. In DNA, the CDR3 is TGTGCCAGCAGCGTCTCCCTCCGAGATTCACCCCTCCACTTT. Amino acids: CASSVSLRDSPLHF.

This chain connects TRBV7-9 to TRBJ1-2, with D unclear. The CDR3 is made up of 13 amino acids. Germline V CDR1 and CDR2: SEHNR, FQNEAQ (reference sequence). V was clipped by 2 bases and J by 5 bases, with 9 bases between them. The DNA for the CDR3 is TGTGCCAGCAGCTTACCGGGGATTTATGGCTACACCTTC. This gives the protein CASSLPGIYGYTF.

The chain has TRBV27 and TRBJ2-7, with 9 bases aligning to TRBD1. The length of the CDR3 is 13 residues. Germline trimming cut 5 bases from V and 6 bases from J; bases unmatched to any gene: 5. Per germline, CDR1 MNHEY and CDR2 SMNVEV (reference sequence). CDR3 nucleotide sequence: TGTGCCAGCAGTCTCACAGGGGGCGCCGAGCAGTACTTC. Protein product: CASSLTGGAEQYF.

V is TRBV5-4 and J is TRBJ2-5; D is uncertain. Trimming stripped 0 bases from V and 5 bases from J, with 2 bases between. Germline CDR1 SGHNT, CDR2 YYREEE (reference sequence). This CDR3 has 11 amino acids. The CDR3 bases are TGTGCCAGCAGCTTGGAGGAGACCCAGTACTTC. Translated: CASSLEETQYF.

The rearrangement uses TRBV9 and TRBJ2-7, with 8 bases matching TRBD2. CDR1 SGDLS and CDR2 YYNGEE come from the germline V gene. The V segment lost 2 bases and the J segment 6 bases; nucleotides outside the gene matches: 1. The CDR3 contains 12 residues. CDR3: CASSVGGGEQYF. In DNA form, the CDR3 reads TGTGCCAGCAGCGTCGGGGGGGGCGAGCAGTACTTC.

The CDR3 region has the DNA TGTGCCAGCAGCCTATACAGGAGCTCCTACAATGAGCAGTTCTTC. It translates to CASSLYRSSYNEQFF. The chain has TRBV11-1 and TRBJ2-1; maybe TRBD1 (5 bases). The CDR3 contains 15 residues. CDR1 is SGHAT, CDR2 FQDESV, per germline (reference sequence). Trimming removed 5 bases at V and 0 bases at J, with 11 bases between.

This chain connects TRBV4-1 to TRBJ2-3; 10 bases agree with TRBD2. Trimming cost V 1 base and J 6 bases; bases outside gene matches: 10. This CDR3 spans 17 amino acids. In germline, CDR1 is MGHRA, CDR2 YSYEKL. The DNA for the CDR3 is TGCGCCAGCAGCCAAGCAGTAGGAGCGGGGGGGCAGGATACGCAGTATTTT. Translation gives CASSQAVGAGGQDTQYF.

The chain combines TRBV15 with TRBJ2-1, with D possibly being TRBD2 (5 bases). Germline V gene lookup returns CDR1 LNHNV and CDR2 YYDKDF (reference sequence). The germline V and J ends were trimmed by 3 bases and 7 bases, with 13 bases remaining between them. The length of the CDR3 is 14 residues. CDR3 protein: CATSSQTMGNEQFF. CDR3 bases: TGTGCCACCAGCAGCCAGACTATGGGGAATGAGCAGTTCTTC.

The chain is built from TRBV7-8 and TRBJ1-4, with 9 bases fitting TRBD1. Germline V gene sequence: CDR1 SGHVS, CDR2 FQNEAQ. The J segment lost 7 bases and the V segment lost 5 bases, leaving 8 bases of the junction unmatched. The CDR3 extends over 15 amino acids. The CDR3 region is CASSPLQGAGEKLFF. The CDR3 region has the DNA TGTGCCAGCAGCCCCCTACAGGGGGCTGGTGAAAAACTGTTTTTT.

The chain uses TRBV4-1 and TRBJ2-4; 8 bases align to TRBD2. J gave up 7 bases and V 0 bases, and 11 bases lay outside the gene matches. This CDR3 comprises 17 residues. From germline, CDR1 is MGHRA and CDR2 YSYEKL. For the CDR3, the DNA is TGCGCCAGCAGCCAAGATACTAGCGGCATGGGGAGGAACATTCAGTACTTC. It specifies CASSQDTSGMGRNIQYF.

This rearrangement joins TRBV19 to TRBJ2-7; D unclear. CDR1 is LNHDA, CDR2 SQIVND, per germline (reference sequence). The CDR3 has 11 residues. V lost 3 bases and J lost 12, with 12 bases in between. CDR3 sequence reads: CASSMGVVWYF. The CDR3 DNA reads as TGTGCCAGTAGTATGGGTGTCGTCTGGTACTTC.

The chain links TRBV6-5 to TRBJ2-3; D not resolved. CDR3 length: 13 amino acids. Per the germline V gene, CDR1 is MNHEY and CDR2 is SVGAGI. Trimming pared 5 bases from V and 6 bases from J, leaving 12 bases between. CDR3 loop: CASSPDRLDTQYF. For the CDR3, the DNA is TGTGCCAGCAGTCCTGATCGTCTGGATACGCAGTATTTT.

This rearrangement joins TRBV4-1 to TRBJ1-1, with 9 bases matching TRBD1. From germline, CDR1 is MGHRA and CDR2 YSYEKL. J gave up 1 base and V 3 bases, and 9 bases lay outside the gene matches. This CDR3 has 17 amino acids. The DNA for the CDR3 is TGCGCCAGCAGCCACCGTGACAGGGGGATTGAGAACACTGAAGCTTTCTTT. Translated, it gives CASSHRDRGIENTEAFF.

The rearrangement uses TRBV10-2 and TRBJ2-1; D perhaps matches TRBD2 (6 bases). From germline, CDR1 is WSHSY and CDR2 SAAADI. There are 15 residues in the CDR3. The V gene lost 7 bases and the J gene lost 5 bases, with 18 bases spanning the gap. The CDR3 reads CASNQGLGVDNEQFF. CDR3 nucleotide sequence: TGCGCCAGCAACCAGGGACTTGGGGTAGACAATGAGCAGTTCTTC.

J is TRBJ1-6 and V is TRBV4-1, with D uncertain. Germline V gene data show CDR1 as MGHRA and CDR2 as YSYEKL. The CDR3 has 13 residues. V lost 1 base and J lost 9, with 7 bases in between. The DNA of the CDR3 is TGCGCCAGCAGCCAAGTAAAGGGTTCACCCCTCCACTTT. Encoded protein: CASSQVKGSPLHF.

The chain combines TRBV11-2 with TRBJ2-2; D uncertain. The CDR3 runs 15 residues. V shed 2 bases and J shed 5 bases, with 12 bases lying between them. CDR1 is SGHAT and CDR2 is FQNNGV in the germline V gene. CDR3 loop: CASSLTHPVTGELFF. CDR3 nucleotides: TGTGCCAGCAGCTTAACACACCCAGTTACCGGGGAGCTGTTTTTT.

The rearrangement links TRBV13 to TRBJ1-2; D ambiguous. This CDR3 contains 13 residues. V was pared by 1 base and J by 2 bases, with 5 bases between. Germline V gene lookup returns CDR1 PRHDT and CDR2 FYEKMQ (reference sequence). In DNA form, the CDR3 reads TGTGCCAGCAGCTTAGAACGGAACTATGGCTACACCTTC. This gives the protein CASSLERNYGYTF.

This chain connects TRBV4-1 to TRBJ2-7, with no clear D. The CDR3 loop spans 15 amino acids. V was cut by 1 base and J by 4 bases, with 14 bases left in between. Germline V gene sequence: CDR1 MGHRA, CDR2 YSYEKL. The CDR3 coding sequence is TGCGCCAGCAGCCAAGTGGGTGACCCTATGTACGAGCAGTACTTC. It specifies CASSQVGDPMYEQYF.

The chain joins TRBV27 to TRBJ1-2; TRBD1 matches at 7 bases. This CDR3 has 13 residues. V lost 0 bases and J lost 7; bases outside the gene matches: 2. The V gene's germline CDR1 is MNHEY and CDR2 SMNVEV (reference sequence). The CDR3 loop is CASSLSGGGGYTF. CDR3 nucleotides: TGTGCCAGCAGTTTATCAGGGGGCGGTGGCTACACCTTC.

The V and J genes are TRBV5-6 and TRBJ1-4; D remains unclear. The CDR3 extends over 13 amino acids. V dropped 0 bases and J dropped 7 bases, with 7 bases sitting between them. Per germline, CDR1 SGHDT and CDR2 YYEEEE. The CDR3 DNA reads TGTGCCAGCAGCTTGGTCCCGGGTGAAAAACTGTTTTTT. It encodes CASSLVPGEKLFF.